This TCR beta chain was sequenced during a study of T cell responses to AZD1222 COVID-19 vaccine. Libraries were prepared by immunoSEQ multiplex PCR; TCRdb keeps only in-frame clonotypes and omits some of them. The sample has 180,000 or so clones; 85% to 95% are singletons. The length of the CDR3 is 14 residues. Per germline, CDR1 ENHRY and CDR2 SYGVKD. Trimming left V 6 bases short and J 0 bases short, with 11 bases between. The sequence derives from an adult who received the AZD1222 COVID-19 vaccine. This material consisted of peripheral blood, taken 28 days after the second AZD1222 dose. The V gene is TRBV10-3, the J gene TRBJ1-2, with a weak D call TRBD1 (5 bases). The DNA of the CDR3 is TGTGCCATCAGCGGGGCGAATTCTAACTATGGCTACACCTTC. It yields the protein CAISGANSNYGYTF.